The entry below describes one TCR beta chain. Its antigen remains undetermined. Base qualities are not recorded, but no much larger clone differs from it by a single base. Library preparation was by the immunoSEQ multiplex PCR assay. As for the original processing: A statistical classification framework was developed to diagnose cytomegalovirus status using the catalog of TCR beta chain sequences. Drawn from immuneACCESS, this table holds only the in-frame rearrangements with V and J called that TCRdb kept. Clones are partly lost; checked studies trace under half to an unresolved V gene and leave the rest unexplained. V and J calls plus clone size are reproduced from that table; the DNA served to infer D and trimming. The sample table shows 150,000 to 200,000 clones, and more than 75% are seen once. The top ten clonotypes cover around 7.2% of the sample. From the cysteine through the phenylalanine, the CDR3 covers 16 amino acids. Solely the CDR3 DNA is kept, with 48 bases framed from the first base. The junction shows trimming of 2 bases on V and 7 bases on J, and the gene matches do not reach 9 bases of it. From a lookup of the germline V gene, CDR1 and CDR2 are SGHTA and FQGNSA.

Donors formed part of the validation cohort, which comprised over a hundred subjects and was distinct from the first cohort of over 500 subjects. The data are from a study of cytomegalovirus exposure and HLA in healthy donors listed by TCRdb under 2017. Study-level background: According to a later analysis, the roughly 120 validation repertoires were produced on the same platform as the roughly 600 repertoires of the first cohort. To predict cytomegalovirus infection status, the study combined high-throughput TCR immunosequencing, statistical association of individual TCRs with disease status, and machine learning. The aim of the study was to test whether cataloging public T cell receptors could identify signatures of past pathogen exposure. A separate validation cohort of about 110 different subjects was used in addition to the roughly 700-subject first cohort.

Study-wide findings and limitations: In vitro tests confirmed that three of the cytomegalovirus-associated TCR beta chains recognize cytomegalovirus antigens. In a later analysis, TCRs clustered in the first cohort were found to also tend to co-occur in the roughly 120 validation repertoires, with about 94% of cluster scores above 0. In both the original and validation cohorts, the classifier was reported to diagnose cytomegalovirus status with high specificity and sensitivity. The study listed 150 to 200 TCR beta chains as associated with cytomegalovirus. According to the authors, the approach could potentially be generalized to other disease states and immunological phenotypes. Most TCR sequences were seen in very few donors, while some public TCRs were found in many individuals. A later analysis had no HLA typing for the validation cohort, so co-occurrence there was scored across all 120 repertoires.

This TCR was recovered from a man younger than 40 in good health and CMV-seropositive. Sequencing was performed on PBMCs. The V and J segments used are TRBV7-2 and TRBJ1-5, with 9 bases matching TRBD1. The sequence in DNA is TGTGCCAGCAGCTTAACACAGACAGGGGGTGGACAGCCCCAGCATTTT. Translated, this gives CASSLTQTGGGQPQHF.